The TCR beta chain described here comes from a study of blood T cells in healthy people across ages. V shed 3 bases and J 7 bases; nucleotides not matched to a gene: 8. Germline values: CDR1 SGHRS, CDR2 YFSETQ. This CDR3 is 15 amino acids long. A J-beta primer mix and a sample-barcoded 5' primer were used in a second PCR of roughly 6 to 12 cycles. TCRdb reprocessed the 5' RACE reads via MiXCR and lists one record per CDR3 protein. Of more than 1.4 million distinct CDR3 sequences in the sample, 42% are singletons; the top ten hold 7.9%. Sequenced: blood. The chain has TRBV5-1 and TRBJ1-3; 9 bases match TRBD1. This sequence was found in a woman between 18 and 29 years old in good health. The CDR3 is CASSSSGDRDNTIYF. As DNA, the CDR3 is TGCGCCAGCAGCTCTTCGGGGGACAGGGACAACACCATATATTTT.